Here is one TCR beta chain with its context. It lacks a known antigen. No base quality information exists; no much larger clone differs at one position. The data are from a study (dated by TCRdb to about 2016). Libraries were prepared through RT-PCR. These reads were obtained on an Illumina MiSeq. TCRdb took the public reads, trimmed them with fastp at Q25, ran MiXCR for clone calling and kept in-frame beta chains. CDR3 protein duplicates are merged, each entry listing the most common genes and DNA. For this sample there are about 700,000 distinct CDR3 sequences; 14% appear just once. In total, the top ten clones hold 3.6% of the sample. The germline V end is reduced by 3 bases and the J end by 6 bases; junction bases left unmatched: 8. The cysteine opens and the phenylalanine closes a CDR3 of 15 amino acids. The read is trimmed to its CDR3 DNA, 45 bases read in frame from base 1. CDR1 and CDR2 are drawn from the germline V gene (reference sequence): GTSNPN, SVGIG.

The rearranged segments are TRBV30 and TRBJ1-5; TRBD1 fits 10 bases in the junction. This receptor was identified in a female donor in good health, serving as a healthy control. The material sequenced was memory CD4+ T cells from blood. The encoded CDR3 is CAWSAGQGSSQPQHF. The nucleotides read TGTGCCTGGAGCGCGGGACAGGGGTCAAGTCAGCCCCAGCATTTT.